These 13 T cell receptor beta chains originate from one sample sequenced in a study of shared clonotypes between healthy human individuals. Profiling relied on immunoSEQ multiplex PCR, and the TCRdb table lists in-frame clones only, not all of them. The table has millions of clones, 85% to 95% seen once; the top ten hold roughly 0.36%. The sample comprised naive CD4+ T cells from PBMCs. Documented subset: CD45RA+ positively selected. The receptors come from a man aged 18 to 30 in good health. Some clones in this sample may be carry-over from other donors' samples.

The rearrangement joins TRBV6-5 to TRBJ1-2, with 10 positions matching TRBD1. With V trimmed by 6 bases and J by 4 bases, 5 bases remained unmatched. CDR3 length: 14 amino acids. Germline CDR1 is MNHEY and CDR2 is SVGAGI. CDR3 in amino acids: CASRPTGGGYGYTF. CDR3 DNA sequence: TGTGCCAGCAGACCGACAGGGGGCGGCTATGGCTACACCTTC.

DNA of the CDR3: TGTGCCAGCAGTTTATCGCGGGGTTACTACGAGCAGTACTTC. It is translated as CASSLSRGYYEQYF. The V gene is TRBV27, the J gene TRBJ2-7; D perhaps matches TRBD2 (6 bases). Germline V CDR1 and CDR2: MNHEY, SMNVEV (reference sequence). The ends were cut back, 0 bases at V and 3 bases at J, with 9 bases in the middle. CDR3 length: 14 residues.

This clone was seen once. The CDR3 protein is CASSPLWTGEGYGYTF. The CDR3 region has the DNA TGTGCCAGCAGTCCATTATGGACAGGGGAGGGCTATGGCTACACCTTC. The chain uses TRBV6-6 and TRBJ1-2, with 9 nucleotides matching TRBD1. The CDR3 contains 16 residues. The J segment lost 4 bases and the V segment lost 5 bases, leaving 11 bases of the junction unmatched. Germline values: CDR1 MNHNY, CDR2 SVGAGI (reference sequence).

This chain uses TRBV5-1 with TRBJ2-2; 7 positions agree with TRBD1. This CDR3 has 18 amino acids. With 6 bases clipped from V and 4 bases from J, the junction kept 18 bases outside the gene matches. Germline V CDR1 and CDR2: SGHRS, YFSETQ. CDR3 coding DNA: TGCGCCAGCACCCGGGTACGACAGGGATTCCGTGGCACCGGGGAGCTGTTTTTT. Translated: CASTRVRQGFRGTGELFF. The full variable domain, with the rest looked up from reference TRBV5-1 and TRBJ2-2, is KAGVTQTPRYLIKTRGQQVTLSCSPISGHRSVSWYQQTPGQGLQFLFEYFSETQRNKGNFPGRFSGRQFSNSRSEMNVSTLELGDSALYLCASTRVRQGFRGTGELFFGEGSRLTVL.

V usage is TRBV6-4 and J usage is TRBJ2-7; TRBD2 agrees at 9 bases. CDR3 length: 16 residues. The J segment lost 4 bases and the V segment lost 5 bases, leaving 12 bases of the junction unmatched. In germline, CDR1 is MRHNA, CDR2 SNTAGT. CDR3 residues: CASSRLAAYSLYEQYF. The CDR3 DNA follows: TGTGCCAGCAGTAGACTAGCGGCTTATTCCCTGTACGAGCAGTACTTC.

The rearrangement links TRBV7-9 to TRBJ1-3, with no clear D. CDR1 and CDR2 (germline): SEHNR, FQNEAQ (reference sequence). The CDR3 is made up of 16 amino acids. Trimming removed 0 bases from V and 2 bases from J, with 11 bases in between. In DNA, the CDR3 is TGTGCCAGCAGCTTAGCGGTTGGGGTGGCTGGAAACACCATATATTTT. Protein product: CASSLAVGVAGNTIYF. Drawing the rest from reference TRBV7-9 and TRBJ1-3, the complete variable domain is DTGVSQNPRHKITKRGQNVTFRCDPISEHNRLYWYRQTLGQGPEFLTYFQNEAQLEKSRLLSDRFSAERPKGSFSTLEIQRTEQGDSAMYLCASSLAVGVAGNTIYFGEGSWLTVV.

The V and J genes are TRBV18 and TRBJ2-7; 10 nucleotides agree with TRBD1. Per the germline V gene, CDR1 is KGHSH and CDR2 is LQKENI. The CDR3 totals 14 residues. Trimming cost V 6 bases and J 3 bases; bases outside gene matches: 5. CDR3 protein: CASSPDRGNYEQYF. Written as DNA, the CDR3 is TGTGCCAGCTCCCCGGACAGGGGGAACTACGAGCAGTACTTC.

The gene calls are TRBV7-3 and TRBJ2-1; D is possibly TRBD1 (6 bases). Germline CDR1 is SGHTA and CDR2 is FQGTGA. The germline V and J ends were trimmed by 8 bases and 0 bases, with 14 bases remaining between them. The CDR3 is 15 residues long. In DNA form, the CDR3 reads TGTGCCAGCCTGAAACTAGGGGGCTCCTACAATGAGCAGTTCTTC. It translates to CASLKLGGSYNEQFF.

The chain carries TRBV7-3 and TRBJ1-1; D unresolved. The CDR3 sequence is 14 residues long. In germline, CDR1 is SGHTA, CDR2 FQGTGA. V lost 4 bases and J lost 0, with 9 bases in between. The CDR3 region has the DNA TGTGCCAGCAGCTCCACCCACCTGAACACTGAAGCTTTCTTT. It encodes CASSSTHLNTEAFF.

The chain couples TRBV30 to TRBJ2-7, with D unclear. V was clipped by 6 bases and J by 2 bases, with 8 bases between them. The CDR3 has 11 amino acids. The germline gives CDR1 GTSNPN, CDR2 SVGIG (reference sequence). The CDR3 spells CACISAYEQYF. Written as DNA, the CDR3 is TGTGCCTGCATCTCGGCCTACGAGCAGTACTTC.

The CDR3 DNA reads TGTGCCAGCAGTTACGTAGGGCAGATGAGCTCCTACGAGCAGTACTTC. It is translated as CASSYVGQMSSYEQYF. This chain connects TRBV6-5 to TRBJ2-7; D ambiguous. The CDR3 totals 16 residues. V was cut by 2 bases and J by 0 bases, with 14 bases left in between. Germline V gene lookup returns CDR1 MNHEY and CDR2 SVGAGI.

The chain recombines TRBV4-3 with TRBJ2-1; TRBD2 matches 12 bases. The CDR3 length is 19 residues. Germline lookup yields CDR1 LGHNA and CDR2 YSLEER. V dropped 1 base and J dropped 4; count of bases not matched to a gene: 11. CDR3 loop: CASSQGTSGTSYLYNEQFF. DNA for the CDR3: TGCGCCAGCAGCCAAGGGACTAGCGGGACGAGCTACCTATACAATGAGCAGTTCTTC.

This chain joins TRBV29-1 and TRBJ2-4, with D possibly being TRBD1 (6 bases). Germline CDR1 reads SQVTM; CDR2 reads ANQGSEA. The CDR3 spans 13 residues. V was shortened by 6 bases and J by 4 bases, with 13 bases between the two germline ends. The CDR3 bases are TGCAGCGTGGTCTTAACAGGGAAAAACATTCAGTACTTC. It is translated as CSVVLTGKNIQYF.